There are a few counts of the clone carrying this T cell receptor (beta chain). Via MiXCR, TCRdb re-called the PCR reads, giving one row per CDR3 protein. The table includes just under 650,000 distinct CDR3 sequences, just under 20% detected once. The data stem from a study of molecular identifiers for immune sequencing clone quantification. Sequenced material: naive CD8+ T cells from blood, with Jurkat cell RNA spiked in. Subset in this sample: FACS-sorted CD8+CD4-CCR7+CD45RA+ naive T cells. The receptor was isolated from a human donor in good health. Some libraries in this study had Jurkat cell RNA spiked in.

The CDR3 reads CASSLDRATSPLHF. CDR3 nucleotides: TGTGCCAGCAGTTTAGACAGGGCCACTTCACCCCTCCACTTT. V is TRBV12-3 or TRBV12-4 and J is TRBJ1-6, with TRBD1 as a possible D gene (6 bases). The V and J ends lost 1 base and 9 bases respectively, with 10 bases between them. The CDR3 runs to 14 residues.